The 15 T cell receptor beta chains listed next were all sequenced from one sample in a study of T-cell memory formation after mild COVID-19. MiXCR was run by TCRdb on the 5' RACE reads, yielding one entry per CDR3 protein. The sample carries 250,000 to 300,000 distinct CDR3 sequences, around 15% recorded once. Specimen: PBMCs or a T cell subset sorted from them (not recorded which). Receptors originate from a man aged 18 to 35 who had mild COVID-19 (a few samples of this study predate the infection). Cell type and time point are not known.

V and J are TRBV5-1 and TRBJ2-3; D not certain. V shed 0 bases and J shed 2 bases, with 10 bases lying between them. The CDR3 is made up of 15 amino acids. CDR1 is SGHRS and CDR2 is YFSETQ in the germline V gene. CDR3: CASSLAVWSTDTQYF. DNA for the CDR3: TGCGCCAGCAGCTTGGCGGTGTGGTCCACAGATACGCAGTATTTT.

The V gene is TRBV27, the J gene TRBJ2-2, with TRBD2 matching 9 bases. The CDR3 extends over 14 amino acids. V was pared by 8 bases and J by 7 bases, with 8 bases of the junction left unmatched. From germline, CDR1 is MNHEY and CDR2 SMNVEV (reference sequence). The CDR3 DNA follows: TGTGCCAGCTCTCGCGGGGGGGCGGTCGGGGAGCTGTTTTTT. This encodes CASSRGGAVGELFF.

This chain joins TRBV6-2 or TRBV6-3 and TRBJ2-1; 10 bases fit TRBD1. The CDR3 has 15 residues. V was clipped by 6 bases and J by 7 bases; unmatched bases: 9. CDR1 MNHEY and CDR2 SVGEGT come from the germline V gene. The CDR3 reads CASSLRQGAGNEQFF. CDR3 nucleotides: TGTGCCAGCAGCCTAAGACAGGGGGCAGGAAATGAGCAGTTCTTC.

In nucleotides, the CDR3 is TGTGCCAGCGGCGGGGGTTTTGGCTACGAGCAGTACTTC. Translating gives CASGGGFGYEQYF. V gene TRBV12-3 or TRBV12-4 combines with J gene TRBJ2-7, with 7 bases lining up with TRBD2. J lost 3 bases, V lost 8 bases, and 7 bases had no gene match. CDR3 length: 13 residues.

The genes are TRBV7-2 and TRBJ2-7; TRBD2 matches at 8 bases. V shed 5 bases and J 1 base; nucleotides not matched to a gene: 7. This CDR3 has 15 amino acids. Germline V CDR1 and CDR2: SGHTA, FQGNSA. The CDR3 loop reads CASSGMSGGSYEQYF. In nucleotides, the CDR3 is TGTGCCAGCAGCGGCATGAGCGGGGGATCCTACGAGCAGTACTTC.

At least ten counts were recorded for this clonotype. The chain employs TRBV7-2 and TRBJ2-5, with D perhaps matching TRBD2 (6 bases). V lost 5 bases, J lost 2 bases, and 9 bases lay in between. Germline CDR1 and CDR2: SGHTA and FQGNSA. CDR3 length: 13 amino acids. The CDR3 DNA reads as TGTGCCAGCAGCCCGGGAGCGCAAGAGACCCAGTACTTC. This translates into CASSPGAQETQYF.

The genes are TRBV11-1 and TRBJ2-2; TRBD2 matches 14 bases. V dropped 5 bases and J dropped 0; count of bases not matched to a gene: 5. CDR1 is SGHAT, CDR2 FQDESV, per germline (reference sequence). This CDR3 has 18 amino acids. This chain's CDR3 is CASSRTSGGISNTGELFF. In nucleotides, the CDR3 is TGTGCCAGCAGCCGGACTAGCGGGGGGATTTCGAACACCGGGGAGCTGTTTTTT. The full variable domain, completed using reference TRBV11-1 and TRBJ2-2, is EAEVAQSPRYKITEKSQAVAFWCDPISGHATLYWYRQILGQGPELLVQFQDESVVDDSQLPKDRFSAERLKGVDSTLKIQPAELGDSAMYLCASSRTSGGISNTGELFFGEGSRLTVL.

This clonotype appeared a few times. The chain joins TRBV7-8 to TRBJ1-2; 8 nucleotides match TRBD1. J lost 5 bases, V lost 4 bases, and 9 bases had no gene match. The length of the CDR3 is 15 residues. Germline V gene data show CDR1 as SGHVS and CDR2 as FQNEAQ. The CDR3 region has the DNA TGTGCCAGCAGCTCCGCCGGGACAGGTCATTATGGCTACACCTTC. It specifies CASSSAGTGHYGYTF.

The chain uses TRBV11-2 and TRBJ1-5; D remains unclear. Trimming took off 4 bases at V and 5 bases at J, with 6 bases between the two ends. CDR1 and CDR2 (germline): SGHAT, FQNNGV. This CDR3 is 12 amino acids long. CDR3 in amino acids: CASSYRDQPQHF. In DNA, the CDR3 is TGTGCCAGCAGCTACCGGGATCAGCCCCAGCATTTT. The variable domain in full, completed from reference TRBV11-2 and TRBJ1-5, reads EAGVAQSPRYKIIEKRQSVAFWCNPISGHATLYWYQQILGQGPKLLIQFQNNGVVDDSQLPKDRFSAERLKGVDSTLKIQPAKLEDSAVYLCASSYRDQPQHFGDGTRLSIL.

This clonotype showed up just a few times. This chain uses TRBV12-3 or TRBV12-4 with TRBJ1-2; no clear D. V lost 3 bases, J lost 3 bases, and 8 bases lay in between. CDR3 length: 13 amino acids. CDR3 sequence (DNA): TGTGCCAGCAGTTTGCCAGGCCACTATGGCTACACCTTC. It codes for CASSLPGHYGYTF.

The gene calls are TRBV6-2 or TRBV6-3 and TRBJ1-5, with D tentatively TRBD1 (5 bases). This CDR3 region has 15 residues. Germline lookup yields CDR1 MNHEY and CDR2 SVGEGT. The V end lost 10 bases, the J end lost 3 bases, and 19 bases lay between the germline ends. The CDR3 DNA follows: TGTGCCACCAAAGAACCGGGACCGTCCAATCAGCCCCAGCATTTT. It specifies CATKEPGPSNQPQHF.

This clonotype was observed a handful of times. The CDR3 spells CASSYGGAVNTEAFF. The CDR3 bases are TGTGCCAGCAGTTACGGGGGGGCGGTGAACACTGAAGCTTTCTTT. The genes are TRBV6-5 and TRBJ1-1; perhaps TRBD1 as D (6 bases). The CDR3 extends over 15 amino acids. Germline CDR1 MNHEY, CDR2 SVGAGI. Trimming took 2 bases from V and 0 from J, leaving 10 bases between them.

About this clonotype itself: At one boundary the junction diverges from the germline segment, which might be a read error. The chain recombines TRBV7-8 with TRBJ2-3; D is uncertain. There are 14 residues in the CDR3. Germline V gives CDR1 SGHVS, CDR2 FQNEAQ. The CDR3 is CASSPGGRTDKQYF. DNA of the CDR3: TGTGCCAGCAGCCCCGGTGGACGCACAGATAAGCAGTATTTT.

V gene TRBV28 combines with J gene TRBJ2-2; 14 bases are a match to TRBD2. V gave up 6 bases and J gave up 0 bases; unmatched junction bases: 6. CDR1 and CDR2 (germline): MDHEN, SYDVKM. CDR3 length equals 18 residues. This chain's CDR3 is CASSRGLAGDSNTGELFF. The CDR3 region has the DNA TGTGCCAGCAGCCGGGGACTAGCGGGGGATTCGAACACCGGGGAGCTGTTTTTT.

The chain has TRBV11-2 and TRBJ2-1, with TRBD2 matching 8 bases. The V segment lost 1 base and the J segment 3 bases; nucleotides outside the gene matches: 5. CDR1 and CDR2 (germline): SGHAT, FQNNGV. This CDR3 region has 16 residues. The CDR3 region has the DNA TGTGCCAGCAGCTTAGCTACGGGACTAGTCTACAATGAGCAGTTCTTC. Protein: CASSLATGLVYNEQFF.